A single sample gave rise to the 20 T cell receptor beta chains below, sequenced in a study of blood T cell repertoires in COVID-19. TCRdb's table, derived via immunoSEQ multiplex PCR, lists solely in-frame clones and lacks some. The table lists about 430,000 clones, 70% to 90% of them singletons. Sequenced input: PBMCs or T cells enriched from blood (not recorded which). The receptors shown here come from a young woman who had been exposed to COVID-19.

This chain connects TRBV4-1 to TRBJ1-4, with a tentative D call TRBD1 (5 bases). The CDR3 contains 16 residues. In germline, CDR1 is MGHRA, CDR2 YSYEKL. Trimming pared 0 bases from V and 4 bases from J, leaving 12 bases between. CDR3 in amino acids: CASSQDHRPFNEKLFF. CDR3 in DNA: TGCGCCAGCAGCCAAGATCACAGGCCCTTTAATGAAAAACTGTTTTTT.

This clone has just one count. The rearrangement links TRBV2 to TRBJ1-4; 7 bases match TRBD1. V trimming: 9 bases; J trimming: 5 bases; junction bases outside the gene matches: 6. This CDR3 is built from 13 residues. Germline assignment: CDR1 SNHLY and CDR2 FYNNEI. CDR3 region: CASIGQVNEKLFF. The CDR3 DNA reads TGTGCCAGTATCGGACAGGTGAATGAAAAACTGTTTTTT.

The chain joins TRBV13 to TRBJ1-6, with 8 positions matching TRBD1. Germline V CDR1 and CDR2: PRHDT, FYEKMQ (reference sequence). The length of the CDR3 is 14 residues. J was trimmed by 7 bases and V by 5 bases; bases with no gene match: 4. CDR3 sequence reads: CASSPGQENSPLHF. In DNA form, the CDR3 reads TGTGCCAGCAGCCCGGGACAGGAAAATTCACCCCTCCACTTT.

As DNA, the CDR3 is TGTGCCATCGGTCCAGGACACCCATATAGCAATCAGCCCCAGCATTTT. It is translated as CAIGPGHPYSNQPQHF. The J gene is TRBJ1-5, the V gene TRBV10-3; D perhaps matches TRBD1 (5 bases). Trimming pared 8 bases from V and 0 bases from J, leaving 17 bases between. Germline CDR1 ENHRY, CDR2 SYGVKD. The CDR3 runs 16 residues.

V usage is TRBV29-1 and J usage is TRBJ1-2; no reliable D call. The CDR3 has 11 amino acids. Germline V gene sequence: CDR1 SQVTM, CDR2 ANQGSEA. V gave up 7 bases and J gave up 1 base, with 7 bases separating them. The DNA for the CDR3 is TGCAGCGGCCGGGTTAACTATGGCTACACCTTC. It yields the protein CSGRVNYGYTF.

The CDR3 coding sequence is TGTGCCAGCAGTTCTACCGACAGCGCATATAGCAATCAGCCCCAGCATTTT. Amino acids: CASSSTDSAYSNQPQHF. The gene calls are TRBV28 and TRBJ1-5, with D possibly TRBD1 on 5 matching bases. The CDR3 spans 17 residues. Trimming took off 4 bases at V and 0 bases at J, with 16 bases between the two ends. CDR1 and CDR2 (germline): MDHEN, SYDVKM. The complete variable domain, with remaining parts taken from reference TRBV28 and TRBJ1-5, reads DVKVTQSSRYLVKRTGEKVFLECVQDMDHENMFWYRQDPGLGLRLIYFSYDVKMKEKGDIPEGYSVSREKKERFSLILESASTNQTSMYLCASSSTDSAYSNQPQHFGDGTRLSIL.

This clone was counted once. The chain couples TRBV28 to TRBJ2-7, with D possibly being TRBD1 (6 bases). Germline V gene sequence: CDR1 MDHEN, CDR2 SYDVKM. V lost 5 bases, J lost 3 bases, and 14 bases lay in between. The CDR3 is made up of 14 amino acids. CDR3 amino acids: CASSPSWTDYEQYF. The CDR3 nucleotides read TGTGCCAGCAGTCCGTCTTGGACAGACTACGAGCAGTACTTC.

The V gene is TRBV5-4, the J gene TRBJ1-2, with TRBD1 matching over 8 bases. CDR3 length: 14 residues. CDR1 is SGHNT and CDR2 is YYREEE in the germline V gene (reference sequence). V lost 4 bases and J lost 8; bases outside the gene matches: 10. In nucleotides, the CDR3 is TGTGCCAGCAGCCACGGACAGGGAGGGAGCGGCTACACCTTC. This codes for CASSHGQGGSGYTF.

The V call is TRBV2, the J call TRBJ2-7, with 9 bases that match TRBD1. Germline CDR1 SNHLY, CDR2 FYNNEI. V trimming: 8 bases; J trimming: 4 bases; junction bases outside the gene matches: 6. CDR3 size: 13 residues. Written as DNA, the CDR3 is TGTGCCAGCGTCGGGACAGGGTTGTACGAGCAGTACTTC. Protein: CASVGTGLYEQYF.

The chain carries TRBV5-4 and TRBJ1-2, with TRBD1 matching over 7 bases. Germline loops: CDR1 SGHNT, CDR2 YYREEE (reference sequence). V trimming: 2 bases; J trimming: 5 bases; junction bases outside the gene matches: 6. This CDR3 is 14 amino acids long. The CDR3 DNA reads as TGTGCCAGCAGCTTCCCAGGACAGGAATATGGCTACACCTTC. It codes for CASSFPGQEYGYTF.

DNA for the CDR3: TGTGCCAGCAGTGGACAGGGCAAGGAGACCCAGTACTTC. Translation gives CASSGQGKETQYF. This chain uses TRBV25-1 with TRBJ2-5; 7 positions match TRBD1. The germline CDR1 and CDR2 sequences are MGHDK and SYGVNS. CDR3 size: 13 residues. The V segment lost 4 bases and the J segment 5 bases; nucleotides outside the gene matches: 4.

CDR3 amino acids: CASSLDRNSGNTIYF. The DNA of the CDR3 is TGCGCCAGCAGCCTCGACAGAAACTCTGGAAACACCATATATTTT. V and J are TRBV5-1 and TRBJ1-3, with D perhaps TRBD1 (5 bases). The V gene's germline CDR1 is SGHRS and CDR2 YFSETQ. The CDR3 covers 15 residues. V lost 4 bases, J lost 0 bases, and 11 bases lay in between.

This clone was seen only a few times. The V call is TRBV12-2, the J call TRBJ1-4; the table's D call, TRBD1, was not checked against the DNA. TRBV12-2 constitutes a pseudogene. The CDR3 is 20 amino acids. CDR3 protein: CASRLGQSDRGGGTNEKLFF. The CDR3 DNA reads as TGTGCAAGTCGCTTAGGCCAATCCGACAGGGGCGGTGGGACTAATGAAAAACTGTTTTTT.

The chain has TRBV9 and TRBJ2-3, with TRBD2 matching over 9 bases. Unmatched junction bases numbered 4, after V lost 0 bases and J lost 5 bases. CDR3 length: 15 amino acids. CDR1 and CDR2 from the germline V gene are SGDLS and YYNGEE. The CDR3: CASSVGGRAIDTQYF. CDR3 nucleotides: TGTGCCAGCAGCGTAGGCGGGAGGGCCATAGATACGCAGTATTTT.

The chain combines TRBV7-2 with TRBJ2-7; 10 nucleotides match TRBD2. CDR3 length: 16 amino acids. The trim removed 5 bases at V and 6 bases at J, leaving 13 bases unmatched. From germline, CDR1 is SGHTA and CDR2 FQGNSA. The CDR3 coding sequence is TGTGCCAGCAGCGCACAGGCCGGACTAGCGGTTTCCGAGCAGTACTTC. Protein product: CASSAQAGLAVSEQYF. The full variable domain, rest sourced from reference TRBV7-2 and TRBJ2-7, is GAGVSQSPSNKVTEKGKDVELRCDPISGHTALYWYRQSLGQGLEFLIYFQGNSAPDKSGLPSDRFSAERTGGSVSTLTIQRTQQEDSAVYLCASSAQAGLAVSEQYFGPGTRLTVT.

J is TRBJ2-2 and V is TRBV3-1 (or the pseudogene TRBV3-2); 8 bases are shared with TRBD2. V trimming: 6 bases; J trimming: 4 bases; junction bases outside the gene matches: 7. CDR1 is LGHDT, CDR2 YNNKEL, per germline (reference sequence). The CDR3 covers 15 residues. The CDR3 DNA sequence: TGTGCCAGCAGAGCAAGCGGGGGCCGCACCGGGGAGCTGTTTTTT. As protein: CASRASGGRTGELFF.

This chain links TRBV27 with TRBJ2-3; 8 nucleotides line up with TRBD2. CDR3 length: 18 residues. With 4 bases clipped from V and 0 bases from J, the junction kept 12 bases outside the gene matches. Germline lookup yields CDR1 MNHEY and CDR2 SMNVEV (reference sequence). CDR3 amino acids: CASSYSWTSPTSTDTQYF. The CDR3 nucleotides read TGTGCCAGCAGTTACTCCTGGACTAGCCCTACTAGCACAGATACGCAGTATTTT.

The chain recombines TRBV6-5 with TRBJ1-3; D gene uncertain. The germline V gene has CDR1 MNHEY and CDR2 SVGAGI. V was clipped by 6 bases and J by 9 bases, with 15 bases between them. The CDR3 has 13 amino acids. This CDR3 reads CASRPPGAATIYF. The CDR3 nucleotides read TGTGCCAGCAGACCCCCGGGAGCGGCCACCATATATTTT.

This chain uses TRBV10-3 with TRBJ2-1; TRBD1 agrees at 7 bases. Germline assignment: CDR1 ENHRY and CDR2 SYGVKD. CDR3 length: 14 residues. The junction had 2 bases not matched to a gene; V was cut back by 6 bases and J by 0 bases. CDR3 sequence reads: CAISRDSSYNEQFF. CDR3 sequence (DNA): TGTGCCATCAGCCGGGACAGCTCCTACAATGAGCAGTTCTTC.

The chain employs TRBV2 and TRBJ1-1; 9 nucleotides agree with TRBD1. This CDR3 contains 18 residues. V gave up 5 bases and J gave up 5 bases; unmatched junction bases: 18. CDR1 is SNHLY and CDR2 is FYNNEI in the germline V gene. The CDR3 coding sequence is TGTGCCAGCAGTTTGTCTCGGGGGGACAGGGTCGATAGGACTGAAGCTTTCTTT. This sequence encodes CASSLSRGDRVDRTEAFF.